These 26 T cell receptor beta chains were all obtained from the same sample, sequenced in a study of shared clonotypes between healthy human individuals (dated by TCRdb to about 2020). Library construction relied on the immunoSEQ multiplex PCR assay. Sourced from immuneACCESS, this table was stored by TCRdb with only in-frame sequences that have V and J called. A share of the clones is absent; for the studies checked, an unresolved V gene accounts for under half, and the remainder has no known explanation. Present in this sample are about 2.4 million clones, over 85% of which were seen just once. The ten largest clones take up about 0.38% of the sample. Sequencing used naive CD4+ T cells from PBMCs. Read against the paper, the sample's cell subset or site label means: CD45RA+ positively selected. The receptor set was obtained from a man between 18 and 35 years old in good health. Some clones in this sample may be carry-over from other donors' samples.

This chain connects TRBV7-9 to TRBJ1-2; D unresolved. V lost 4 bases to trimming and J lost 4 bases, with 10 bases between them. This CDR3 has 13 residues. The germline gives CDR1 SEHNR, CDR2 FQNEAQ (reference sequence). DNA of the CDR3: TGTGCCAGCAGCTCTCGTGGCAGCTATGGCTACACCTTC. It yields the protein CASSSRGSYGYTF.

The CDR3 protein is CASSLGPLGGYTF. CDR3 bases: TGTGCCAGCAGCCTCGGGCCTTTAGGTGGCTACACCTTC. The V and J genes are TRBV6-4 and TRBJ1-2; no clear D gene. V lost 6 bases and J lost 7, with 15 bases in between. The CDR3 is 13 residues long. Germline V lookup: CDR1 MRHNA, CDR2 SNTAGT.

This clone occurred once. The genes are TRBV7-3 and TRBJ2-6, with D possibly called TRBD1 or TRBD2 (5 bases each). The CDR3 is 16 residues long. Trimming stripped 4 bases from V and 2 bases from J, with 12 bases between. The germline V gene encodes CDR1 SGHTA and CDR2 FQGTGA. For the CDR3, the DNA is TGTGCCAGCAGCTCCCGGGACGCCCCTGGGGCCAACGTCCTGACTTTC. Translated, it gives CASSSRDAPGANVLTF. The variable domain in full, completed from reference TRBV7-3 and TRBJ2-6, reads GAGVSQTPSNKVTEKGKYVELRCDPISGHTALYWYRQSLGQGPEFLIYFQGTGAADDSGLPNDRFFAVRPEGSVSTLKIQRTERGDSAVYLCASSSRDAPGANVLTFGAGSRLTVL.

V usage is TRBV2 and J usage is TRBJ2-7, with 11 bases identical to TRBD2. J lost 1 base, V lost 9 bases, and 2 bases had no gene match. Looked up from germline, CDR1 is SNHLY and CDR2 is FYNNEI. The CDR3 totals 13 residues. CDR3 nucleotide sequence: TGTGCCAGAAGGACTAGCGGGTCCTACGAGCAGTACTTC. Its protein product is CARRTSGSYEQYF. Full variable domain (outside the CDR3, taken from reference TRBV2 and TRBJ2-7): EPEVTQTPSHQVTQMGQEVILRCVPISNHLYFYWYRQILGQKVEFLVSFYNNEISEKSEIFDDQFSVERPDGSNFTLKIRSTKLEDSAMYFCARRTSGSYEQYFGPGTRLTVT.

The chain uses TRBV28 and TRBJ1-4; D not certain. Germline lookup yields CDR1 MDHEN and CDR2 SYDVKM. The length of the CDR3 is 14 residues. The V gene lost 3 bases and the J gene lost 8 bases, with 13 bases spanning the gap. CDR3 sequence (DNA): TGTGCCAGCAGTTTGGGAACGTTGGCAGAAAAACTGTTTTTT. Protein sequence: CASSLGTLAEKLFF.

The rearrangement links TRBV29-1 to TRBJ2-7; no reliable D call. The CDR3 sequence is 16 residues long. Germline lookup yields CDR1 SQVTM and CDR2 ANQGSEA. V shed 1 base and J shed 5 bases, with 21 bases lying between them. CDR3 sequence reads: CSVEGSSGYGTDEQYF. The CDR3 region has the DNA TGCAGCGTTGAAGGGTCGTCTGGGTATGGCACCGACGAGCAGTACTTC.

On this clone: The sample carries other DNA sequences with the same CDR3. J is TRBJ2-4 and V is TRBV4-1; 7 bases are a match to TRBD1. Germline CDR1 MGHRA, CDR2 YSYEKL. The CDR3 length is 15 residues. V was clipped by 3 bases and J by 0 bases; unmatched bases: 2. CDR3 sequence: CASSQTGLAKNIQYF. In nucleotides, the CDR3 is TGCGCCAGCAGCCAGACAGGGTTAGCCAAAAACATTCAGTACTTC.

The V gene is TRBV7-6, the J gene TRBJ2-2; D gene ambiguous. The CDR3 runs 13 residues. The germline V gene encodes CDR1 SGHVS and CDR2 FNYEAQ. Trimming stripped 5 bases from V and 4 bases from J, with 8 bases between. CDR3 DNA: TGTGCCAGCAGCCCACGGGTCACCGGGGAGCTGTTTTTT. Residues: CASSPRVTGELFF.

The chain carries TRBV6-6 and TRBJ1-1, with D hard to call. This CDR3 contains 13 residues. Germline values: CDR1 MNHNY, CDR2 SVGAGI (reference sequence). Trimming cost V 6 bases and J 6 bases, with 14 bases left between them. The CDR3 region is CASRPSAGAEAFF. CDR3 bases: TGTGCCAGCAGGCCGAGTGCGGGAGCTGAAGCTTTCTTT.

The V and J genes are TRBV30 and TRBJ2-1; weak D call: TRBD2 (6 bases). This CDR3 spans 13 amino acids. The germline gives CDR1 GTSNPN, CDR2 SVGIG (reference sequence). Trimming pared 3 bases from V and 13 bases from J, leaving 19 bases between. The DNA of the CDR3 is TGTGCCTGGAGCCCCCTAGCCCCCGGACTACAGTTCTTC. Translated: CAWSPLAPGLQFF.

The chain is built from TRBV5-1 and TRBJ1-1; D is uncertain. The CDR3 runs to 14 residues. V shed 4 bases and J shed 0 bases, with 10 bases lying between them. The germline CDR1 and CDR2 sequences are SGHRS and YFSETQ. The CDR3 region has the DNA TGCGCCAGCAGCCCAACGACGGTGAACACTGAAGCTTTCTTT. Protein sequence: CASSPTTVNTEAFF.

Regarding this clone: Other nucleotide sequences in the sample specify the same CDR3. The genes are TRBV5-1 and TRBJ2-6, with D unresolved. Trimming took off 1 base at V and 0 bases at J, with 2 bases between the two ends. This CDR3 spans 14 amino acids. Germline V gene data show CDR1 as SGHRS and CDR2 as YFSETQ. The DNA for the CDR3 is TGCGCCAGCAGCTTGTCCTCTGGGGCCAACGTCCTGACTTTC. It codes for CASSLSSGANVLTF.

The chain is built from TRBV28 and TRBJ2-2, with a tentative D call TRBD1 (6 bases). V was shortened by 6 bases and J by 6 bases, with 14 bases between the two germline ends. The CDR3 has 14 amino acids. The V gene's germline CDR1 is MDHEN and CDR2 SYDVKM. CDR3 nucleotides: TGTGCCAGCAGGTCAGGGGATCTTTCCGGGGAGCTGTTTTTT. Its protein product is CASRSGDLSGELFF. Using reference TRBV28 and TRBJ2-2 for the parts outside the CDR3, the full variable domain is DVKVTQSSRYLVKRTGEKVFLECVQDMDHENMFWYRQDPGLGLRLIYFSYDVKMKEKGDIPEGYSVSREKKERFSLILESASTNQTSMYLCASRSGDLSGELFFGEGSRLTVL.

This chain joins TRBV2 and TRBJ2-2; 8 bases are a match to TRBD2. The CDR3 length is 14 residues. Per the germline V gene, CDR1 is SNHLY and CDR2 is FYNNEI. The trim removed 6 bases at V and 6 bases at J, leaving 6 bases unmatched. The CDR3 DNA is TGTGCCAGCAGGGGACTAGATGGGCCCGGGGAGCTGTTTTTT. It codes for CASRGLDGPGELFF.

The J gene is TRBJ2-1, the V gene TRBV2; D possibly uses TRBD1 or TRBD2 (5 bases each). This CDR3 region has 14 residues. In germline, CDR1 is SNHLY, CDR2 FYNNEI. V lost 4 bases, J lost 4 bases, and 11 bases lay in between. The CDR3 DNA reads TGTGCCAGCAGTGTCCGGGGCCTATACAATGAGCAGTTCTTC. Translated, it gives CASSVRGLYNEQFF.

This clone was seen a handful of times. In DNA, the CDR3 is TGCGCCAGCAGGGTTGACAGGACAGTCGGGGAGCTGTTTTTT. Its protein product is CASRVDRTVGELFF. The chain employs TRBV10-1 and TRBJ2-2; perhaps TRBD1 as D (6 bases). Trimming took 6 bases from V and 7 from J, leaving 15 bases between them. The CDR3 extends over 14 amino acids. CDR1 is WNHNN and CDR2 is SYGVQD in the germline V gene (reference sequence).

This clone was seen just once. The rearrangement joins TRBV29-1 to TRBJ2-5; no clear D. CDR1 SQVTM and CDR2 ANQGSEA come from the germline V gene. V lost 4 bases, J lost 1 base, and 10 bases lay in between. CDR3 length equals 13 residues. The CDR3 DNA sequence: TGCAGCGTTGGTTGGAGATTCCAAGAGACCCAGTACTTC. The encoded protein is CSVGWRFQETQYF.

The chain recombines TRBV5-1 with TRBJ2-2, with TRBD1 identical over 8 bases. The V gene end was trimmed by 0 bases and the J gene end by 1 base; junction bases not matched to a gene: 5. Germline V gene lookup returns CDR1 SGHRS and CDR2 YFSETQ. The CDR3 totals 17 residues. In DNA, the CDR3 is TGCGCCAGCAGCTTGGGCACCGGGACAGGGAACACCGGGGAGCTGTTTTTT. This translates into CASSLGTGTGNTGELFF.

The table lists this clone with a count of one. CDR3 nucleotides: TGTGCCATCAGCGGGACTAGCGGGCTCGGATACAATGAGCAGTTCTTC. This gives the protein CAISGTSGLGYNEQFF. V gene TRBV10-3 combines with J gene TRBJ2-1; 12 positions agree with TRBD2. The CDR3 is 16 residues long. V lost 6 bases, J lost 4 bases, and 7 bases stayed unmatched. The germline V gene encodes CDR1 ENHRY and CDR2 SYGVKD.

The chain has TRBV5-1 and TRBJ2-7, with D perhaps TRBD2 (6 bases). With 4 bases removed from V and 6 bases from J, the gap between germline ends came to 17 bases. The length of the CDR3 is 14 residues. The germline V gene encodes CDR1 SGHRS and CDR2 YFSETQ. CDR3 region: CASSGDPLAREQYF. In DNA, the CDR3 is TGCGCCAGCAGCGGAGACCCGCTAGCGCGCGAGCAGTACTTC.

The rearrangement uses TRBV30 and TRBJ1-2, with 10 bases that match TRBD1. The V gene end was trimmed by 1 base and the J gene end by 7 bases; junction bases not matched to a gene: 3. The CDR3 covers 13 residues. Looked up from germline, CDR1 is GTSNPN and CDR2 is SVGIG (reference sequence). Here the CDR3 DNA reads TGTGCCTGGAGTGGGACAGGGGGGGGTGGCTACACCTTC. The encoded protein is CAWSGTGGGGYTF.

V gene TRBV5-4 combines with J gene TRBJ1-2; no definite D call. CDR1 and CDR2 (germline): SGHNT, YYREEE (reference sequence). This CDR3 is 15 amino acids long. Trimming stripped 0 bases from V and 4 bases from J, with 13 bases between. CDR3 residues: CASSLGRPYGYGYTF. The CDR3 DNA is TGTGCCAGCAGCTTGGGCAGGCCCTACGGCTATGGCTACACCTTC.

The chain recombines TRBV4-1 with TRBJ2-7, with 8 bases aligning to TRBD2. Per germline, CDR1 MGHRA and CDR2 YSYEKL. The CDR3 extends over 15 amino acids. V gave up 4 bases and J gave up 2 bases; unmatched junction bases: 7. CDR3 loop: CASSPLAGVTYEQYF. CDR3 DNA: TGCGCCAGCAGCCCCCTAGCGGGCGTTACCTACGAGCAGTACTTC.

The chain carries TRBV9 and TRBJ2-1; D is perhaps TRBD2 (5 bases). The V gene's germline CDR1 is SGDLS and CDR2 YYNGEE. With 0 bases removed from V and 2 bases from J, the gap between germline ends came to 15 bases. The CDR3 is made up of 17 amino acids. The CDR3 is CASSVVATRGPYNEQFF. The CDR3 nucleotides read TGTGCCAGCAGCGTAGTGGCTACCCGAGGGCCCTACAATGAGCAGTTCTTC.

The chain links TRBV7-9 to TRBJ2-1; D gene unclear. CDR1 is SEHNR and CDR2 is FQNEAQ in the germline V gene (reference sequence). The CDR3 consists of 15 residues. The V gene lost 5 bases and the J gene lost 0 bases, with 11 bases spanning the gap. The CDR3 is CASSTTTRSYNEQFF. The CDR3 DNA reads TGTGCCAGCAGCACGACCACCCGCTCCTACAATGAGCAGTTCTTC. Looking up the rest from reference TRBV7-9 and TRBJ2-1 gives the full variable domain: DTGVSQNPRHKITKRGQNVTFRCDPISEHNRLYWYRQTLGQGPEFLTYFQNEAQLEKSRLLSDRFSAERPKGSFSTLEIQRTEQGDSAMYLCASSTTTRSYNEQFFGPGTRLTVL.

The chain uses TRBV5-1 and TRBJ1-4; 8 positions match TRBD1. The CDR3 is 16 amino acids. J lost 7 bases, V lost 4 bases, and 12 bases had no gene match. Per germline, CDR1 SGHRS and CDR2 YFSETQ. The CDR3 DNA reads TGCGCCAGCAGCACCCTCCAGGGGGCAGGTGTTGAAAAACTGTTTTTT. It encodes CASSTLQGAGVEKLFF.